Following are 9 T cell receptor beta chains from one sample sequenced in a study of CD8+ T cells in alopecia areata. RNA was isolated and reverse transcribed to cDNA, the sequencing template. Generated by immunoSEQ multiplex PCR, the TCRdb table keeps only in-frame clones and is missing some. Of roughly 150,000 clones detected, under 60% appear once; the ten largest clones hold roughly a fifth. Source: CD8+ T cells sorted from blood, taken at week 0. These receptors were collected from a human donor with alopecia areata.

This clone was found a few times. The chain has TRBV29-1 and TRBJ2-7, with 8 bases identical to TRBD2. The V and J ends lost 5 bases and 3 bases, in that order; junction bases with no gene match: 6. Germline lookup yields CDR1 SQVTM and CDR2 ANQGSEA. The CDR3 runs to 13 residues. The CDR3 coding sequence is TGCAGCGTTAGCGGGGGAGACATCTACGAGCAGTACTTC. Its translation: CSVSGGDIYEQYF.

This sequence joins TRBV27 and TRBJ2-7; D is unclear. Looked up from germline, CDR1 is MNHEY and CDR2 is SMNVEV (reference sequence). The V and J ends lost 2 bases and 0 bases respectively, with 5 bases between them. This CDR3 contains 13 residues. CDR3 coding DNA: TGTGCCAGCAGTTTAGAGCCCTCCTACGAGCAGTACTTC. Protein product: CASSLEPSYEQYF.

CDR3 nucleotide sequence: TGCGCCAGCAGCCCACAGGGTAACTCTGAAGCTTTCTTT. It translates to CASSPQGNSEAFF. V is TRBV5-1 and J is TRBJ1-1; D possibly corresponds to TRBD1 (6 bases). V was cut by 4 bases and J by 6 bases, with 13 bases left in between. Germline V CDR1 and CDR2: SGHRS, YFSETQ. This CDR3 comprises 13 residues. Supplemented by reference TRBV5-1 and TRBJ1-1, the full variable domain reads KAGVTQTPRYLIKTRGQQVTLSCSPISGHRSVSWYQQTPGQGLQFLFEYFSETQRNKGNFPGRFSGRQFSNSRSEMNVSTLELGDSALYLCASSPQGNSEAFFGQGTRLTVV.

This clone was detected only a few times. The chain joins TRBV15 to TRBJ1-2; 7 bases are a match to TRBD1. With V trimmed by 0 bases and J by 3 bases, 4 bases remained unmatched. The germline V gene has CDR1 LNHNV and CDR2 YYDKDF (reference sequence). This CDR3 is 15 amino acids long. DNA for the CDR3: TGTGCCACCAGCAGAGACAGGGGGATCGACTATGGCTACACCTTC. Protein: CATSRDRGIDYGYTF. Drawing the rest from reference TRBV15 and TRBJ1-2, the complete variable domain is DAMVIQNPRYQVTQFGKPVTLSCSQTLNHNVMYWYQQKSSQAPKLLFHYYDKDFNNEADTPDNFQSRRPNTSFCFLDIRSPGLGDTAMYLCATSRDRGIDYGYTFGSGTRLTVV.

This clone showed up just a few times. The chain uses TRBV19 and TRBJ2-1, with 9 bases lining up with TRBD2. Germline assignment: CDR1 LNHDA and CDR2 SQIVND (reference sequence). This CDR3 has 15 amino acids. J lost 8 bases, V lost 1 base, and 6 bases had no gene match. CDR3 sequence reads: CASSIVAGGPHEQFF. The CDR3 coding sequence is TGTGCCAGTAGTATAGTTGCGGGGGGGCCGCATGAGCAGTTCTTC.

This clone appeared a single time. V gene TRBV7-8 combines with J gene TRBJ2-7; D is uncertain. The germline CDR1 and CDR2 sequences are SGHVS and FQNEAQ. The V end was cut by 4 bases, the J end by 4 bases, with 11 bases between. There are 13 residues in the CDR3. CDR3 DNA sequence: TGTGCCAGCAGCTCAGAGGTTATTTACGAGCAGTACTTC. Translation: CASSSEVIYEQYF.

The rearrangement uses TRBV7-9 and TRBJ2-3; D is possibly TRBD1 (5 bases). The length of the CDR3 is 15 residues. Germline-derived CDR1 and CDR2 are SEHNR and FQNEAQ (reference sequence). Trimming removed 4 bases from V and 1 base from J, with 12 bases in between. The chain's CDR3 is CASSSGPWGTDTQYF. DNA of the CDR3: TGTGCCAGCAGCTCAGGGCCGTGGGGCACAGATACGCAGTATTTT.

In its sample, this clone was seen a few times. The J gene is TRBJ1-1, the V gene TRBV7-2; possible D gene TRBD1, 5 bases. The CDR3 totals 17 residues. Trimming removed 6 bases from V and 4 bases from J, with 24 bases in between. Germline V gene sequence: CDR1 SGHTA, CDR2 FQGNSA. The CDR3 region is CASSARAAKGLGTEAFF. The CDR3 DNA reads TGTGCCAGCAGTGCACGGGCAGCAAAGGGGTTGGGCACTGAAGCTTTCTTT. Drawing the rest from reference TRBV7-2 and TRBJ1-1, the complete variable domain is GAGVSQSPSNKVTEKGKDVELRCDPISGHTALYWYRQSLGQGLEFLIYFQGNSAPDKSGLPSDRFSAERTGGSVSTLTIQRTQQEDSAVYLCASSARAAKGLGTEAFFGQGTRLTVV.

J is TRBJ1-1 and V is TRBV6-1; maybe TRBD1 (5 bases). CDR3 length: 16 residues. Trimming left V 4 bases short and J 4 bases short, with 19 bases between. Germline V gene lookup returns CDR1 MNHNS and CDR2 SASEGT. This chain's CDR3 is CASSATGRSTATEAFF. In nucleotides, the CDR3 is TGTGCCAGCAGTGCCACGGGACGGAGTACGGCCACTGAAGCTTTCTTT.